This T cell receptor (beta chain) comes out of a study of blood T cell repertoires in COVID-19. Turning to the study itself: Samples representing acute and convalescent COVID-19 were sourced from the United States, Italy and Spain. Sources were T cells, B-cell-depleted T cells, or PBMCs; the material itself was cDNA or gDNA.

Seattle's enrolled individuals joined amid active infection and were then monitored longitudinally. CDR1 and CDR2 from the germline V gene are SGHAT and FQNNGV. The V gene lost 2 bases and the J gene lost 4 bases, with 12 bases spanning the gap. CDR3 size: 16 residues. Per the original methods: Quantification of nucleated cells was approximated via reference gene primer amplification. The assay was immunoSEQ multiplex PCR, and TCRdb's table has in-frame clones only and misses some. That table furnishes V, J and clone size, whereas the DNA furnished D and trimming. Of nearly 350,000 clones in the sample, roughly 90% were seen once.

The rearrangement uses TRBV11-2 and TRBJ1-6; possibly TRBD1 for D (5 bases). The sequenced sample consisted of peripheral blood. The sequence was obtained from a woman in her 70s with COVID-19, enrolled during active disease. CDR3: CASSLSWGDYNSPLHF. Here the CDR3 DNA reads TGTGCCAGCAGCTTAAGCTGGGGGGATTATAATTCACCCCTCCACTTT.